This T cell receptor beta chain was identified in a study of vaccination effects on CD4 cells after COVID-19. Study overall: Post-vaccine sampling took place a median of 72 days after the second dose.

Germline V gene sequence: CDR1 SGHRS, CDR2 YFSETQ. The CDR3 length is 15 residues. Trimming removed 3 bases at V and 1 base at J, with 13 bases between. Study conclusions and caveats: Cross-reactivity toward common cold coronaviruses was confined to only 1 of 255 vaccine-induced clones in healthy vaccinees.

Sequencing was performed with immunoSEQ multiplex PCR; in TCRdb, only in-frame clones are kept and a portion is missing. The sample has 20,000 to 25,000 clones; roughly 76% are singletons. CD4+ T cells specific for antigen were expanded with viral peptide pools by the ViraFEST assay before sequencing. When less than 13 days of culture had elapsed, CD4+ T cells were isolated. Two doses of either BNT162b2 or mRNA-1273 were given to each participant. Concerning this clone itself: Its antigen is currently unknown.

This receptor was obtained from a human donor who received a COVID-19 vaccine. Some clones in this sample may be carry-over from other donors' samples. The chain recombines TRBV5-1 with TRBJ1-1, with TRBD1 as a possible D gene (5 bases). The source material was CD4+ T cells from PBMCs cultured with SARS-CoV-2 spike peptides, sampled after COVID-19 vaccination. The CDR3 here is CASSSGHLSNTEAFF. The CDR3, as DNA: TGCGCCAGCAGCTCAGGACATCTTTCGAACACTGAAGCTTTCTTT.